The rows below give T cell receptor beta chains drawn from one sample of a study of T cell changes during pregnancy in multiple sclerosis. The table came from immunoSEQ multiplex PCR; TCRdb's copy has only in-frame clones and leaves some out. Among about 40,000 clones, around 94% were seen once, and the ten largest hold approximately 1.6%. Specimen: peripheral blood, collected in the third trimester of pregnancy. These receptors were collected from a female donor with multiple sclerosis, enrolled in a pregnancy study. The CDR3 runs from the conserved cysteine through the conserved F or W. The D gene is left open where the match is weak. Where a row states a size, it is once, few, many or the class of an expanded clone; other rows omit it.

CASSQELAGGAKNIQYF	TGTGCCAGCAGCCAAGAACTAGCGGGAGGAGCCAAAAACATTCAGTACTTC	TRBV4-2	TRBJ2-4	TRBD2	NA
CASSPYRGSGQPQHF	TGTGCCAGCAGCCCATACAGGGGTTCAGGCCAGCCCCAGCATTTT	TRBV7-8	TRBJ1-5	TRBD1	NA
CASSQRLTRTGGLETQYF	TGTGCCAGCAGTCAACGACTTACCCGGACAGGGGGACTGGAGACCCAGTACTTC	TRBV27	TRBJ2-5	TRBD1	NA
CASSRQYQETQYF	TGTGCCAGCAGTCGACAGTACCAAGAGACCCAGTACTTC	TRBV6-1	TRBJ2-5	NA	NA
CASSQLWNTGELFF	TGTGCCAGCAGCCAATTGTGGAACACCGGGGAGCTGTTTTTT	TRBV7-2	TRBJ2-2	NA	once
CASSGQGDYGYTF	TGTGCCAGCAGCGGACAGGGAGACTATGGCTACACCTTC	TRBV6-6	TRBJ1-2	TRBD1	NA
CASSLDPGQGYYGYTF	TGTGCCAGCAGTTTGGATCCGGGACAGGGCTACTATGGCTACACCTTC	TRBV5-5	TRBJ1-2	TRBD1	NA
CASSQVGGRHNEQFF	TGCGCCAGCAGCCAAGTTGGCGGGAGACACAATGAGCAGTTCTTC	TRBV4-1	TRBJ2-1	TRBD2	NA
CASSGTGGWTGELFF	TGTGCCAGTTCCGGGACAGGGGGATGGACCGGGGAGCTGTTTTTT	TRBV19	TRBJ2-2	TRBD1	NA
CASSQGQSGEDIQYF	TGTGCCAGCAGCCAGGGGCAATCTGGAGAGGACATTCAGTACTTC	TRBV7-9	TRBJ2-4	NA	NA
CASSILTTTSGVQPQFF	TGTGCCAGCAGCATACTAACTACGACTAGCGGGGTCCAACCCCAGTTCTTC	TRBV27	TRBJ2-1	TRBD2	NA
CASSLRQAAFGTEAFF	TGTGCCAGCAGCTTACGACAGGCGGCGTTTGGGACTGAAGCTTTCTTT	TRBV11-3	TRBJ1-1	NA	once
CASSQDFGEAYQPQHF	TGTGCCAGCAGCCAAGATTTCGGGGAAGCATATCAGCCCCAGCATTTT	TRBV4-2	TRBJ1-5	NA	NA
CASTPTSDYNEQFF	TGTGCCAGCACCCCGACTAGTGATTACAATGAGCAGTTCTTC	TRBV7-3	TRBJ2-1	NA	NA
CARSCGGTGGSGYTF	TGTGCCAGAAGCTGCGGAGGGACAGGGGGAAGTGGCTACACCTTC	TRBV7-5	TRBJ1-2	NA	once
CASSRPRTGNEAFF	TGTGCCAGCTCACGACCGCGGACAGGGAATGAAGCTTTCTTT	TRBV18	TRBJ1-1	TRBD1	NA
CASSQTGQGSEAFF	TGTGCCAGCAGCCAAACGGGACAGGGAAGTGAAGCTTTCTTT	TRBV14	TRBJ1-1	TRBD1	NA